This entry describes one TCR beta chain. Here immunoSEQ multiplex PCR was the method, and the copy in TCRdb shows in-frame clones only, minus some. The sample comprises a few hundred thousand clones, 65% to 85% of which are singletons, and roughly 6.2% rests with the top ten. This sample was taken from a study of blood T cell repertoires in COVID-19. Study-wide background: Sources were T cells, B-cell-depleted T cells, or PBMCs; the material itself was cDNA or gDNA.

This CDR3 has 15 residues. The J segment lost 5 bases and the V segment lost 4 bases, leaving 6 bases of the junction unmatched. Germline CDR1 is MNHEY and CDR2 is SMNVEV (reference sequence). This clonotype was obtained from a woman in her 40s who had recovered from COVID-19. The chain has TRBV27 and TRBJ2-7; 12 bases are shared with TRBD2. The source material was PBMCs or T cells enriched from blood (not recorded which). The CDR3 DNA sequence: TGTGCCAGCAGTTCCGGACTAGCGGGACTCGACGAGCAGTACTTC. Encoded protein: CASSSGLAGLDEQYF.